The sequence of this T cell receptor (beta chain) was determined in a study of blood T cell repertoires in COVID-19. Study-wide background: COVID-19 samples collected from the United States, Italy and Spain covered acute and convalescent phases. In each case, the material was cDNA or gDNA derived from T cells, B-cell-depleted T cells, or PBMCs.

Original processing methods: Amplified reference gene primers provided the basis for estimating nucleated cell counts. Assay: immunoSEQ multiplex PCR; the TCRdb copy retains only in-frame clones and omits some. V and J calls plus clone size are reproduced from that table; the DNA served to infer D and trimming. The table lists around 140,000 clones, 87% of them singletons. The V end lost 1 base, the J end lost 8 bases, and 13 bases lay between the germline ends. There are 14 residues in the CDR3. In germline, CDR1 is LGHDT, CDR2 YNNKEL (reference sequence). The sequence derives from a woman in her forties or fifties with active or convalescent COVID-19. The chain recombines TRBV3-1 (or the pseudogene TRBV3-2) with TRBJ2-3; D might be TRBD2 (6 bases). The specimen was peripheral blood. CDR3 sequence reads: CASSQALALGTQYF. Here the CDR3 DNA reads TGTGCCAGCAGCCAAGCACTAGCTTTGGGTACGCAGTATTTT.